This TCR beta chain was sequenced during a study of cytomegalovirus exposure and HLA in healthy donors (dated by TCRdb to the late 2010s). Study-level background: According to an earlier analysis of 550 to 700 of the donors, 150 million to 200 million T cells yielded roughly 110 million unique TCR beta sequences and less than 300 Gb of sequence data. A handful of DR-DQ haplotypes were handled as single units for association and clustering because linkage in the cohort was strong. A later analysis re-analyzed previously published TCR beta repertoires from approximately 700 donors and added high-resolution HLA genotyping to study TCR occurrence patterns. An earlier analysis of 500 to 750 of the donors applied high-throughput TCR beta sequencing to assess whether each TCR beta V gene segment acted as functional or pseudogenic. HLA typing included class I and class II loci at four-digit resolution. A later genetic analysis used genome-wide SNP genotypes for about 60% of the roughly 700 donors, treating that subset as a discovery cohort. Alongside the repertoire data, information on donor age, sex, ethnicity and CMV serostatus was compiled. Every discovery cohort repertoire had been produced on one sequencing platform. An early release that covered 500 to 800 HLA-typed donors contained around 300 gigabases of sequencing data and 65 million to 100 million unique TCR sequences. The aim of the study was to test whether cataloging public T cell receptors could identify signatures of past pathogen exposure. Of the roughly 400 genotyped donors, approximately 82% fell in the genetic ancestry cluster associated with self-reported Caucasian donors. A separate validation cohort of approximately 130 different subjects was used in addition to the roughly 670-subject first cohort. High-throughput TCR immunosequencing, statistical association of individual TCRs with disease status, and machine learning were combined to predict cytomegalovirus infection status. Typing coverage varied by locus: 629-630 donors for A, B, C, DRB1 and DQB1; roughly 510 for DQA1; more than 600 for DPA1; 450 to 480 for DPB1. Across about 380 genotyped donors of the cohort, an average of about 200,000 unique TCR beta nucleotide sequences per donor were sequenced, and roughly 20% of those sequences were non-productive. The later analysis used no new phenotypic data to find candidate immune exposures, relying instead on TCR beta sequences and their occurrence across donors. The study used immunosequencing to profile the T cell repertoires of about 670 subjects and linked those repertoires to cytomegalovirus serostatus.

Points on this clone: The clone's antigen remains unknown. Base qualities were left out, and no much larger clone turns up one base away.

Measured from the cysteine to the phenylalanine, the CDR3 is 14 residues long. Kept here is only the CDR3 DNA, which spans 42 bases and is read in frame from base 1. Via the germline V gene, CDR1 is MDHEN and CDR2 SYDVKM. For this chain, trimming is 6 bases at the V end and 5 bases at the J end, and the number of junction bases without a gene match is 7. Libraries were built with the immunoSEQ multiplex PCR assay. For the multiplex PCR, a mixture combining 60 forward primers for TCR Vbeta segments and 13 reverse primers for TCR Jbeta segments was used. The CDR3 region of rearranged TCR beta genes was amplified from genomic DNA with a multiplex PCR assay. The amplified TCR beta libraries were sequenced on the Illumina HiSeq System as 87-base-pair reads. As for the authors' bioinformatics: In a later analysis, roughly 80 million unique TCR beta chains were counted across the approximately 640 repertoires, and about 9.9 million of these chains were shared by at least two donors. To remove PCR and sequencing errors, raw reads were error-corrected and collapsed into unique sequences using a nearest-neighbor algorithm that merged closely related sequences. To assign V, D and J gene segments, CDR3 sequences were aligned to IMGT reference sequences. For a sequence to be retained, a match of at least six nucleotides was required to both a V gene segment and a J gene segment. A rearrangement counted as productive if the CDR3 had no stop codons and remained in frame with V and J, and every other rearrangement counted as non-productive. Following IMGT convention, CDR3 was defined as the stretch from the second conserved V-encoded cysteine up to the conserved J-encoded phenylalanine. Sequences without an unambiguous match to a single V gene segment were excluded from the earlier analysis of approximately 600 of the donors. In an earlier analysis of 587 of the donors, V segments were called functional above 56.7% productive rearrangements and were called segregating when the between-donor standard deviation exceeded 5%. A statistical classification framework was built for diagnosing cytomegalovirus status from the catalog of TCR beta chain sequences. A later analysis assigned V and J genes by comparing TCR nucleotide sequences with IMGT/GENE-DB human TR gene sequences. Using the TCRdist pipeline, a later analysis assigned CDR3 sequences along with most-parsimonious VDJ recombination scenarios. A later analysis defined each TCR beta chain by its CDR3 amino acid sequence plus V-gene family, and excluded reads lacking a unique V-gene family. A later analysis removed over 500 highly shared, low-generation-probability nucleotide sequences to deal with suspected cross-contamination and a sequencing artifact. In a later analysis, a clonal expansion index was calculated for each public chain from normalized within-repertoire ranks of inferred template counts. In a later analysis, generation probabilities were computed using a VDJ recombination model fitted to out-of-frame rearrangements, and the results were checked against IGoR. A later analysis scored TCR-TCR, TCR-HLA and TCR-CMV co-occurrence with hypergeometric tests, applying a repertoire-size bias correction to TCR pairs. In a later analysis, false discovery rates were estimated by permuting HLA or CMV assignments 20 times. In a later analysis, co-occurring TCRs were grouped using DBSCAN, and TCRdist sequence similarity was added for clustering within HLA-allele-positive subsets. Repertoires with fewer than 30,000 or more than 120,000 public chains, plus five repertoires with anomalous nucleotide sharing, were excluded from co-occurrence clustering. The table comes from immuneACCESS by way of TCRdb, which keeps in-frame sequences with V and J called. Part of the clones is missing from these tables; in studies checked, under half for an unresolved V gene and the rest for unknown reasons. That table gives V, J and clone size, and the DNA gave D and trimming. The sample table holds about 190,000 clones, of which roughly 81% were seen once. 3% to 3.5% of the sample is taken by the ten largest.

The cohort consisted of 666 healthy bone marrow donors. All cohort members were sampled while nominally healthy, although unrecorded immune exposures were likely present. The donor tested CMV seropositive and was one of the 289 seropositive cohort members. Each donor provided a peripheral blood sample, and peripheral blood mononuclear cells were used for TCR beta sequencing. The Qiagen DNeasy Blood Extraction Kit was used to extract genomic DNA from the blood cell samples. Broad study findings and their caveats: It was suggested by the authors that the approach could potentially be generalized to other disease states and immunological phenotypes. Linkage disequilibrium might explain the correlated functional status among segregating V segments, but an unknown experimental factor could not be excluded. Cytomegalovirus status was reported to be diagnosed by the classifier with high specificity and sensitivity in both the original and validation cohorts. Over 15 rarely observed V segments, including chromosome 9 orphons, were excluded from the earlier analysis of 550 to 700 of the donors because counts were too low. Roughly uniform sequencing depth across donors was assumed in presence/absence analyses, although this assumption may not hold. A further reported finding was that TCR beta sequences accurately predicted the HLA-A and HLA-B alleles for most subjects in the first cohort. When HLA alleles, especially DR and DQ, strongly co-occurred, TCR associations were difficult to assign to individual alleles. In a later analysis, about 16,000 TCR beta sequences were associated with specific HLA alleles at a false discovery rate of 0.05. In vitro tests confirmed that a few of the cytomegalovirus-associated TCR beta chains recognize cytomegalovirus antigens. In a later analysis, several top co-occurrence clusters were reported to appear linked to parvovirus B19, influenza, CMV and Epstein-Barr virus. In a later genetic analysis, fewer N-insertions in productive TCRs were reported among donors in an Asian-associated ancestry cluster than the roughly 710-donor mean. In a later analysis, most CMV-associated TCR beta chains were found to appear HLA-restricted, with HLA associations seemingly driven largely by CMV exposure. A group of highly shared sequence variants was considered likely to be a technical artifact of the sequencing pipeline. In the study, 164 TCR beta chains were listed as associated with cytomegalovirus. Because HLA typing was unavailable for some donors at each locus, only the typed subset was used in association tests. In a later analysis, HLA-associated TCR beta chains were found to be more clonally expanded and to have lower generation probabilities than equally common non-associated chains. CMV serostatus was the only immune exposure information available for the cohort. Broadly in line with IMGT annotations, most TCR beta V segments showed up in productive rearrangements about 87% or about 30% of the time in an earlier analysis of a few hundred of the donors. This cohort had only TCR beta chains sequenced, and the lack of alpha or paired-chain data limited which features could be detected. Some IMGT-functional V segments, including TRBV6-2 and TRBV6-3, could not be told apart with the 87-base-pair reads, so those segments were excluded. A later analysis found that TCR association rates varied across HLA loci, with DRB1 alleles showing the most associated TCRs and HLA-C alleles the fewest. While some public TCRs were present in many individuals, most TCR sequences turned up only very rarely across donors. A later genetic analysis associated a missense DCLRE1C variant with V-gene and J-gene trimming of TCR beta chains, and an independent cohort replicated the association.

Recombination joined TRBV28 with TRBJ2-7; TRBD1 fits 10 bases in the junction. The sample consisted of PBMCs. The source of this sequence is a woman between 25 and 40 years old in good health and CMV-seropositive. The CDR3 loop reads CASSYTGTGDEQYF. The DNA sequence is as follows: TGTGCCAGCAGCTATACCGGGACAGGGGACGAGCAGTACTTC.